These 12 T cell receptor beta chains share one sample of origin, sequenced in a study of blood T cell repertoires in COVID-19. Measured with immunoSEQ multiplex PCR; TCRdb has only the in-frame clones, and not every one. The sample consists of about 180,000 clones, around 86% of them appearing once. The sequenced sample consisted of peripheral blood. These TCRs come from a woman under 40 with active or convalescent COVID-19.

This clone has a single count. The V and J genes are TRBV6-6 and TRBJ1-1, with D unresolved. The CDR3 runs to 14 residues. Germline CDR1 is MNHNY and CDR2 is SVGAGI (reference sequence). Trimming cost V 7 bases and J 0 bases, with 12 bases left between them. Here the CDR3 reads CASINGVMNTEAFF. CDR3 coding DNA: TGTGCCAGCATCAACGGAGTCATGAACACTGAAGCTTTCTTT.

The rearrangement joins TRBV7-6 to TRBJ2-7, with TRBD1 identical over 9 bases. The CDR3 has 14 amino acids. V gave up 4 bases and J gave up 5 bases; unmatched junction bases: 6. Germline assignment: CDR1 SGHVS and CDR2 FNYEAQ. CDR3 amino acids: CASSSGQGPHEQYF. CDR3 in DNA: TGTGCCAGCAGCTCGGGACAGGGACCCCACGAGCAGTACTTC.

The CDR3 here is CASSLQGVNTEAFF. For the CDR3, the DNA is TGTGCCAGCAGCTTGCAGGGGGTGAACACTGAAGCTTTCTTT. The chain employs TRBV5-4 and TRBJ1-1; 7 bases align to TRBD1. The germline V gene encodes CDR1 SGHNT and CDR2 YYREEE (reference sequence). With 1 base clipped from V and 0 bases from J, the junction kept 0 bases outside the gene matches. CDR3 length: 14 amino acids. Supplemented by reference TRBV5-4 and TRBJ1-1, the full variable domain reads ETGVTQSPTHLIKTRGQQVTLRCSSQSGHNTVSWYQQALGQGPQFIFQYYREEENGRGNFPPRFSGLQFPNYSSELNVNALELDDSALYLCASSLQGVNTEAFFGQGTRLTVV.

V is TRBV5-1 and J is TRBJ2-1; 11 nucleotides align to TRBD2. V shed 2 bases and J 5 bases; nucleotides not matched to a gene: 3. The CDR3 runs to 15 residues. The germline V gene encodes CDR1 SGHRS and CDR2 YFSETQ. CDR3 protein: CASSLSLAGDNEQFF. Written as DNA, the CDR3 is TGCGCCAGCAGCTTATCACTAGCGGGGGACAATGAGCAGTTCTTC.

In its sample, this clone was seen once. In DNA form, the CDR3 reads TGTGCCAGCGGATGGGCAAGCCATCAGCCCCAGCATTTT. Its translation: CASGWASHQPQHF. The chain combines TRBV27 with TRBJ1-5; the D is unclear. Germline V gene sequence: CDR1 MNHEY, CDR2 SMNVEV (reference sequence). Trimming shortened V by 8 bases and J by 5 bases, and 13 bases separated the two germline ends. The CDR3 contains 13 residues.

This sequence joins TRBV19 and TRBJ2-3; 10 positions agree with TRBD1. The CDR3 is made up of 16 amino acids. CDR1 is LNHDA, CDR2 SQIVND, per germline (reference sequence). The ends lost 5 bases at V and 4 bases at J; junction bases unmatched: 9. CDR3 amino acids: CASSVGGGTGADTQYF. The DNA for the CDR3 is TGTGCCAGTAGTGTTGGGGGCGGGACAGGGGCAGATACGCAGTATTTT.

The V call is TRBV7-6, the J call TRBJ2-1; D not resolved. There are 17 residues in the CDR3. The V end lost 1 base, the J end lost 0 bases, and 13 bases lay between the germline ends. Germline V gene lookup returns CDR1 SGHVS and CDR2 FNYEAQ. CDR3 sequence: CASSLDGSTSSYNEQFF. The CDR3 DNA sequence: TGTGCCAGCAGCTTAGACGGTAGCACGAGCTCCTACAATGAGCAGTTCTTC.

This chain joins TRBV7-2 and TRBJ1-4; D might be TRBD1 (5 bases). Trimming shortened V by 1 base and J by 3 bases, and 12 bases separated the two germline ends. Per germline, CDR1 SGHTA and CDR2 FQGNSA. The CDR3 contains 16 residues. CDR3 region: CASSLGFTGPNEKLFF. CDR3 sequence (DNA): TGTGCCAGCAGCTTAGGTTTTACAGGACCTAATGAAAAACTGTTTTTT.

The chain employs TRBV6-6 and TRBJ2-7; D is unresolved. The V end lost 8 bases, the J end lost 3 bases, and 8 bases lay between the germline ends. The CDR3 runs 11 residues. Germline-derived CDR1 and CDR2 are MNHNY and SVGAGI (reference sequence). Here the CDR3 reads CASLGIYEQYF. The CDR3, as DNA: TGTGCCAGCCTGGGCATCTACGAGCAGTACTTC.

This chain joins TRBV15 and TRBJ1-6; TRBD1 agrees at 7 bases. Per the germline V gene, CDR1 is LNHNV and CDR2 is YYDKDF (reference sequence). J lost 8 bases, V lost 1 base, and 2 bases had no gene match. CDR3 length: 14 amino acids. The CDR3 nucleotides read TGTGCCACCAGCAGAGGACAGGGATATTCACCCCTCCACTTT. This gives the protein CATSRGQGYSPLHF.

V is TRBV28 and J is TRBJ2-2, with no clear D. Trimming took 6 bases from V and 4 from J, leaving 6 bases between them. The CDR3 contains 12 residues. Germline V CDR1 and CDR2: MDHEN, SYDVKM. The CDR3 DNA is TGTGCCAGCAGCCCCTCCACCGGGGAGCTGTTTTTT. Its translation: CASSPSTGELFF.

The chain recombines TRBV18 with TRBJ1-1; no definite D call. The germline V gene has CDR1 KGHSH and CDR2 LQKENI. V lost 1 base and J 1 base, leaving 10 bases between the germline ends. This CDR3 has 15 residues. Here the CDR3 reads CASSPQKGRNTEAFF. CDR3 nucleotide sequence: TGTGCCAGCTCACCACAGAAAGGGAGGAACACTGAAGCTTTCTTT. Complete variable domain (other parts from reference TRBV18 and TRBJ1-1): NAGVMQNPRHLVRRRGQEARLRCSPMKGHSHVYWYRQLPEEGLKFMVYLQKENIIDESGMPKERFSAEFPKEGPSILRIQQVVRGDSAAYFCASSPQKGRNTEAFFGQGTRLTVV.